This record covers a single T cell receptor beta chain. This sample stems from a study of T cells in Graves' hyperthyroidism and ophthalmopathy. Study at large: Peripheral blood was taken when the disease was first diagnosed, before any treatment began.

TCR beta CDR3 regions were amplified from RNA. The TCR CDR3 first-round RT-PCR relied on the HTBI primer set. Via MiXCR, TCRdb re-called the multiplex PCR reads, giving one row per CDR3 protein. This table has 700,000 to 950,000 distinct CDR3 sequences, 30% to 40% appearing once. CDR3 length: 13 residues. V was trimmed by 3 bases and J by 8 bases, leaving 13 bases between them. Germline CDR1 LNHDA, CDR2 SQIVND (reference sequence). The material sequenced was blood. The V call is TRBV19, the J call TRBJ1-2, with no clear D. The clonotype was recovered from a woman aged 40-49 years with Graves' hyperthyroidism. CDR3 bases: TGTGCCAGTAGTATTCAAACAGATGACGGCTACACCTTC. Translating it yields CASSIQTDDGYTF.